The 12 T cell receptor beta chains below were found in one sample sequenced in a study of shared clonotypes between healthy human individuals. Positively selected for CCR7, the CD45RO-negative cells used as naive CD8 cells excluded terminally differentiated effector memory CD45RA+ cells. Sequencing was performed with immunoSEQ multiplex PCR; in TCRdb, only in-frame clones are kept and a portion is missing. Among nearly 2 million clones listed, approximately 94% were seen once. Sequencing was carried out using naive CD8+ T cells sorted from blood. These TCRs come from a man aged 18 to 29 in good health.

This chain connects TRBV15 to TRBJ2-1; 10 bases match TRBD1. V trimming: 0 bases; J trimming: 2 bases; junction bases outside the gene matches: 7. The germline gives CDR1 LNHNV, CDR2 YYDKDF (reference sequence). The CDR3 extends over 18 amino acids. The CDR3 nucleotides read TGTGCCACCAGCAGAGAAAACTGGGACAGGGGAGCCTACAATGAGCAGTTCTTC. It translates to CATSRENWDRGAYNEQFF.

The chain joins TRBV11-2 to TRBJ2-7; tentatively, D is TRBD1 (5 bases). The germline V and J ends were trimmed by 5 bases and 3 bases, with 8 bases remaining between them. There are 12 residues in the CDR3. CDR1 is SGHAT, CDR2 FQNNGV, per germline. In nucleotides, the CDR3 is TGTGCCAGCAGCCAAGGGGTCTACGAGCAGTACTTC. Translation: CASSQGVYEQYF.

The gene calls are TRBV6-5 and TRBJ2-7, with 10 bases aligning to TRBD2. Germline V gene sequence: CDR1 MNHEY, CDR2 SVGAGI. This CDR3 is built from 14 residues. Trimming took 6 bases from V and 2 from J; bases not matched to a gene: 4. CDR3: CASRAGTSAYEQYF. The CDR3 DNA is TGTGCCAGCAGGGCGGGGACTAGCGCCTACGAGCAGTACTTC.

The J gene is TRBJ2-7, the V gene TRBV4-3; TRBD2 is a possible D gene (5 bases). The V gene lost 0 bases and the J gene lost 3 bases, with 9 bases spanning the gap. Germline V gene sequence: CDR1 LGHNA, CDR2 YSLEER. This CDR3 is 14 amino acids long. For the CDR3, the DNA is TGCGCCAGCAGCCAAGAAGAGGGATACTACGAGCAGTACTTC. Translated, it gives CASSQEEGYYEQYF.

The chain is built from TRBV30 and TRBJ2-1, with 8 bases identical to TRBD2. V lost 3 bases and J lost 6; bases outside the gene matches: 10. The CDR3 spans 15 residues. The germline V gene encodes CDR1 GTSNPN and CDR2 SVGIG (reference sequence). CDR3 sequence: CAWRVETSGLNEQFF. CDR3 nucleotide sequence: TGTGCCTGGAGGGTAGAAACTAGCGGACTCAATGAGCAGTTCTTC.

The table lists this clone with a count of one. The chain couples TRBV4-1 to TRBJ1-2; D is undetermined. The CDR3 totals 15 residues. The germline V gene encodes CDR1 MGHRA and CDR2 YSYEKL. The V gene lost 0 bases and the J gene lost 3 bases, with 11 bases spanning the gap. CDR3 region: CASSQDVFGDYGYTF. The CDR3 DNA is TGCGCCAGCAGCCAAGATGTCTTCGGGGACTATGGCTACACCTTC.

The chain has TRBV7-9 and TRBJ1-2; possibly TRBD1 for D (5 bases). The V gene lost 1 base and the J gene lost 6 bases, with 12 bases spanning the gap. The CDR3 has 14 amino acids. The germline V gene has CDR1 SEHNR and CDR2 FQNEAQ (reference sequence). The DNA for the CDR3 is TGTGCCAGCAGCTTAGAGGGAGCAGGGAATGGCTACACCTTC. Amino acid sequence: CASSLEGAGNGYTF.

The V call is TRBV28, the J call TRBJ2-5; the match to TRBD2 covers 12 bases. The CDR3 length is 18 residues. The germline V gene has CDR1 MDHEN and CDR2 SYDVKM. After removal of 10 bases from V and 0 bases from J, the junction contained 15 bases not matched to a gene. The CDR3 DNA sequence: TGTGCCACCCTGGGGGTCGAAACTAGCGGGGGGAACCAAGAGACCCAGTACTTC. Residues: CATLGVETSGGNQETQYF.

Details on this clone: Other DNA sequences in the same sample also yield this CDR3. The chain links TRBV19 to TRBJ1-5; D remains ambiguous. The germline CDR1 and CDR2 sequences are LNHDA and SQIVND (reference sequence). Trimming left V 3 bases short and J 1 base short, with 10 bases between. This CDR3 has 15 amino acids. The CDR3 reads CASSIGGLSNQPQHF. CDR3 DNA: TGTGCCAGTAGTATTGGCGGGCTGAGCAATCAGCCCCAGCATTTT.

This chain uses TRBV7-9 with TRBJ2-5, with 12 positions matching TRBD1. In germline, CDR1 is SEHNR, CDR2 FQNEAQ (reference sequence). With 5 bases clipped from V and 4 bases from J, the junction kept 5 bases outside the gene matches. The CDR3 contains 15 residues. The CDR3 spells CASSPRDRGRETQYF. CDR3 DNA sequence: TGTGCCAGCAGCCCTCGGGACAGGGGGCGAGAGACCCAGTACTTC.

The chain has TRBV5-1 and TRBJ2-1; D remains unclear. The CDR3 covers 11 residues. V was cut by 0 bases and J by 12 bases, with 7 bases left in between. Germline V gene data show CDR1 as SGHRS and CDR2 as YFSETQ. This CDR3 is CASSLGNVQFF. The CDR3 nucleotides read TGCGCCAGCAGCTTGGGTAACGTGCAGTTCTTC.

The gene calls are TRBV5-1 and TRBJ2-1; 10 bases are shared with TRBD2. Trimming at V came to 3 bases and at J to 0 bases, leaving 21 bases not matched to a gene. CDR1 and CDR2 from the germline V gene are SGHRS and YFSETQ. This CDR3 has 22 residues. CDR3 in DNA: TGCGCCAGCAGCTGGGGGGTTAAACAGGGACTAGCGAGGATAGACTCCTACAATGAGCAGTTCTTC. This encodes CASSWGVKQGLARIDSYNEQFF. Filled out from reference TRBV5-1 and TRBJ2-1, the complete variable domain reads KAGVTQTPRYLIKTRGQQVTLSCSPISGHRSVSWYQQTPGQGLQFLFEYFSETQRNKGNFPGRFSGRQFSNSRSEMNVSTLELGDSALYLCASSWGVKQGLARIDSYNEQFFGPGTRLTVL.